These T cell receptor beta chains were read from a single sample in a study of control samples from healthy donors and cancer patients. The table came from immunoSEQ multiplex PCR; TCRdb's copy has only in-frame clones and leaves some out. The table records about 82,000 clones, 70% to 90% of them present only once. Sequencing was carried out using blood. Every receptor here comes from a man aged 50 or older in good health. CDR3s include the opening cysteine and the closing phenylalanine or tryptophan. Fields, in order: J gene, V gene, clone size, D gene, CDR3 protein, CDR3 DNA. D genes are given only for firm matches. Size tells how often a clone was seen (once, few, many) or the class of an expanded clone, and some rows leave it out.

>TRBJ1-2|TRBV4-1|once|TRBD1
CASSQITGTGYGYTF
TGCGCCAGCAGCCAGATCACCGGGACAGGCTATGGCTACACCTTC
>TRBJ1-4|TRBV6-6|few|NA
CASSYPEAPRREKLFF
TGTGCCAGCAGTTACCCAGAGGCACCAAGGAGGGAAAAACTGTTTTTT
>TRBJ1-2|TRBV6-2/TRBV6-3|NA|NA
CASSYSLTRYYGYTF
TGTGCCAGCAGTTATTCCCTCACACGTTACTATGGCTACACCTTC
>TRBJ2-1|TRBV29-1|NA|NA
CSAYGGGSSEQFF
TGCAGCGCCTACGGGGGCGGCTCGTCTGAGCAGTTCTTC
>TRBJ1-2|TRBV5-5|NA|TRBD1
CASSSTGEYGYTF
TGTGCCAGCAGCTCGACAGGGGAATATGGCTACACCTTC
>TRBJ2-3|TRBV6-4|NA|NA
CASSAGETSRDTQYF
TGTGCCAGCAGTGCGGGGGAGACTTCGCGAGATACGCAGTATTTT
>TRBJ1-6|TRBV2|NA|NA
CASSLQGPNSPLHF
TGTGCCAGCAGTTTACAGGGCCCCAATTCACCCCTCCACTTT
>TRBJ2-3|TRBV7-9|NA|TRBD1
CASSLARTGANTQYF
TGTGCCAGCAGCTTAGCGAGGACAGGAGCGAATACGCAGTATTTT
>TRBJ2-2|TRBV24-1|NA|TRBD1
CATSEVRQGASGELFF
TGTGCCACCAGTGAGGTGAGGCAGGGGGCCAGCGGGGAGCTGTTTTTT
>TRBJ1-1|TRBV9|NA|NA
CASSDALATEAFF
TGTGCCAGCAGCGACGCTTTGGCTACCGAAGCTTTCTTT
>TRBJ2-1|TRBV7-9|NA|TRBD2
CASSPRVSGGVGAYNEQFF
TGTGCCAGCAGCCCACGCGTTAGCGGGGGTGTCGGCGCCTACAATGAGCAGTTCTTC
>TRBJ1-6|TRBV5-6|NA|NA
CASSFDFLDRGGAPLHF
TGTGCCAGCAGCTTTGACTTTCTGGACAGAGGAGGAGCACCCCTCCACTTT